The 30 T cell receptor beta chains given below trace back to one sample, sequenced in a study of persistence of HIV-infected CD4 T cells. Overlapping HIV-1 Gag 15-mer peptides at roughly 1 ug per peptide per mL were used. CD40L/CD69 double-negative CD45RO-high memory CD4+ T cells were collected. The immunoSEQ assay was version 4, run in survey mode. Profiled with immunoSEQ multiplex PCR; TCRdb holds only in-frame clones, not every one. The sample has about 36,000 clones; approximately 78% are singletons. Their cognate antigens are unknown. The source was cultured CD4+ T cells from PBMCs, collected from a patient who received antiretroviral therapy. The source is an adult with HIV. The donor label of this sample is uncertain.

This clone was seen a single time. The DNA for the CDR3 is TGTGCCAGCAGCCAAGAAGGGAGGGGACAGGGCTCTGAAGCTTTCTTT. Its protein product is CASSQEGRGQGSEAFF. The chain couples TRBV4-2 to TRBJ1-1; 9 bases align to TRBD1. The CDR3 is 16 residues long. V shed 0 bases and J 6 bases; nucleotides not matched to a gene: 8. Germline V CDR1 and CDR2: LGHNA, YNFKEQ.

The rearrangement joins TRBV21-1 to TRBJ1-4; TRBD1, as called in the table, went unchecked against the DNA. TRBV21-1 is a pseudogene locus. The CDR3 sequence is 20 residues long. The CDR3: CASSKETRGTGCLANEKLFF. In DNA form, the CDR3 reads TGTGCCAGCAGCAAAGAGACCCGCGGGACAGGGTGTTTAGCTAATGAAAAACTGTTTTTT.

The chain couples TRBV6-6 to TRBJ1-1, with D perhaps matching TRBD1 (5 bases). The CDR3 has 12 residues. Between the trimmed V and J ends, which lost 7 bases and 1 base, there was a span of 7 bases. The germline gives CDR1 MNHNY, CDR2 SVGAGI (reference sequence). The CDR3 reads CASKGPNTEAFF. The CDR3 nucleotides read TGTGCCAGCAAGGGACCGAACACTGAAGCTTTCTTT.

The rearrangement joins TRBV9 to TRBJ1-1, with D unclear. This CDR3 contains 13 residues. Germline loops: CDR1 SGDLS, CDR2 YYNGEE. The V end lost 2 bases, the J end lost 1 base, and 6 bases lay between the germline ends. The CDR3 region is CASSVAANTEAFF. The CDR3, as DNA: TGTGCCAGCAGCGTTGCAGCGAACACTGAAGCTTTCTTT.

The chain recombines TRBV5-1 with TRBJ2-2; 7 nucleotides line up with TRBD2. The V segment lost 4 bases and the J segment 3 bases; nucleotides outside the gene matches: 6. The CDR3 extends over 15 amino acids. Germline CDR1 reads SGHRS; CDR2 reads YFSETQ. CDR3 region: CASSNGGSDTGELFF. CDR3 in DNA: TGCGCCAGCAGCAACGGGGGGTCGGACACCGGGGAGCTGTTTTTT.

The chain links TRBV7-3 to TRBJ2-5; the D is unclear. V was cut by 3 bases and J by 1 base, with 12 bases left in between. Looked up from germline, CDR1 is SGHTA and CDR2 is FQGTGA. CDR3 size: 15 residues. CDR3 protein: CASSLAPAAQETQYF. CDR3 nucleotides: TGTGCCAGCAGCTTGGCTCCGGCAGCCCAAGAGACCCAGTACTTC.

This sequence joins TRBV18 and TRBJ1-1; 8 positions agree with TRBD1. The junction had 8 bases not matched to a gene; V was cut back by 3 bases and J by 2 bases. Germline values: CDR1 KGHSH, CDR2 LQKENI. The CDR3 is 16 amino acids. The CDR3 DNA reads as TGTGCCAGCTCACCCCGTATGGACAGGGTTAACACTGAAGCTTTCTTT. It codes for CASSPRMDRVNTEAFF.

V and J are TRBV30 and TRBJ1-1, with D perhaps matching TRBD1 (5 bases). The CDR3 runs to 14 residues. The V end lost 0 bases, the J end lost 5 bases, and 13 bases lay between the germline ends. Germline-derived CDR1 and CDR2 are GTSNPN and SVGIG (reference sequence). CDR3 sequence reads: CAWSVGGMRTEAFF. In DNA, the CDR3 is TGTGCCTGGAGTGTTGGGGGGATGCGGACTGAAGCTTTCTTT.

This clone turned up a few times. V and J are TRBV2 and TRBJ2-7; a weak D match, TRBD2 (6 bases). Germline V gene data show CDR1 as SNHLY and CDR2 as FYNNEI. The length of the CDR3 is 14 residues. The germline V and J ends were trimmed by 8 bases and 2 bases, with 16 bases remaining between them. The CDR3 nucleotides are TGTGCCAGCTCACGCCGTCCGGGAGCCTACGAGCAGTACTTC. This gives the protein CASSRRPGAYEQYF.

This sequence joins TRBV7-2 and TRBJ1-1; 8 bases match TRBD1. Germline V lookup: CDR1 SGHTA, CDR2 FQGNSA. This CDR3 comprises 13 residues. With 5 bases clipped from V and 1 base from J, the junction kept 0 bases outside the gene matches. DNA of the CDR3: TGTGCCAGCAGCACAGGGGGGAACACTGAAGCTTTCTTT. Its translation is CASSTGGNTEAFF.

J is TRBJ1-1 and V is TRBV4-1; unclear D gene. The CDR3 sequence is 17 residues long. The germline V and J ends were trimmed by 1 base and 0 bases, with 15 bases remaining between them. Germline lookup yields CDR1 MGHRA and CDR2 YSYEKL. Here the CDR3 DNA reads TGCGCCAGCAGCCAAGTCGACTTGGGATTTATGAACACTGAAGCTTTCTTT. This encodes CASSQVDLGFMNTEAFF.

This clone has a single count. The V call is TRBV19, the J call TRBJ2-7, with D possibly matching TRBD2 (5 bases). Germline lookup yields CDR1 LNHDA and CDR2 SQIVND (reference sequence). V was trimmed by 5 bases and J by 0 bases, leaving 14 bases between them. The CDR3 runs to 15 residues. The CDR3 protein is CASSSRTGSSYEQYF. DNA of the CDR3: TGTGCCAGTAGTTCTCGGACGGGAAGCTCCTACGAGCAGTACTTC.

This clone was seen only once. The J gene is TRBJ2-5, the V gene TRBV5-1; weak D call: TRBD2 (6 bases). This CDR3 has 13 residues. CDR1 and CDR2 (germline): SGHRS, YFSETQ. The V end lost 0 bases, the J end lost 4 bases, and 7 bases lay between the germline ends. CDR3 protein: CASSLGGLETQYF. As DNA, the CDR3 is TGCGCCAGCAGCTTGGGGGGACTAGAGACCCAGTACTTC.

The chain links TRBV24-1 to TRBJ1-1; D remains unclear. This CDR3 has 13 amino acids. V was cut by 5 bases and J by 5 bases, with 11 bases left in between. CDR1 is KGHDR, CDR2 SFDVKD, per germline. CDR3 region: CATSGGAGTEAFF. The CDR3 DNA sequence: TGTGCCACCAGTGGAGGCGCGGGTACTGAAGCTTTCTTT.

The chain combines TRBV15 with TRBJ1-5; D uncertain. Trimming removed 5 bases at V and 5 bases at J, with 13 bases between. CDR1 is LNHNV, CDR2 YYDKDF, per germline (reference sequence). The length of the CDR3 is 14 residues. CDR3 coding DNA: TGTGCCACCAGCCCCGGGGAGTTCGATCAGCCCCAGCATTTT. Translation gives CATSPGEFDQPQHF. Looking up the rest from reference TRBV15 and TRBJ1-5 gives the full variable domain: DAMVIQNPRYQVTQFGKPVTLSCSQTLNHNVMYWYQQKSSQAPKLLFHYYDKDFNNEADTPDNFQSRRPNTSFCFLDIRSPGLGDTAMYLCATSPGEFDQPQHFGDGTRLSIL.

The gene calls are TRBV12-3 or TRBV12-4 and TRBJ1-6; D ambiguous. Trimming removed 3 bases from V and 7 bases from J, with 7 bases in between. The CDR3 has 13 amino acids. The CDR3 here is CASSFLRNSPLHF. DNA of the CDR3: TGTGCCAGCAGTTTTTTGCGGAATTCACCCCTCCACTTT.

This clone was found a few times. The chain recombines TRBV5-1 with TRBJ1-1, with D possibly TRBD1 on 6 matching bases. The V gene's germline CDR1 is SGHRS and CDR2 YFSETQ. The CDR3 loop spans 17 amino acids. V shed 0 bases and J shed 1 base, with 16 bases lying between them. The CDR3 spells CASSLDPTLTGNTEAFF. CDR3 DNA: TGCGCCAGCAGCTTGGACCCTACCTTGACAGGGAACACTGAAGCTTTCTTT.

This chain uses TRBV3-1 (or the pseudogene TRBV3-2) with TRBJ2-2, with D maybe TRBD1 (6 bases). The CDR3 consists of 14 residues. Germline CDR1 reads LGHDT; CDR2 reads YNNKEL (reference sequence). V lost 7 bases to trimming and J lost 3 bases, with 12 bases between them. CDR3 bases: TGTGCCAGCAACGGACCAGGGGACACCGGGGAGCTGTTTTTT. Translated, it gives CASNGPGDTGELFF.

The CDR3 loop reads CASSVAETQYF. CDR3 nucleotides: TGTGCCAGCAGTGTAGCAGAGACCCAGTACTTC. This rearrangement joins TRBV2 to TRBJ2-5, with D unclear. Trimming took off 4 bases at V and 4 bases at J, with 4 bases between the two ends. The CDR3 sequence is 11 residues long. The germline gives CDR1 SNHLY, CDR2 FYNNEI.

This clone was detected only once. The chain couples TRBV5-1 to TRBJ1-6; tentative D call: TRBD1 (5 bases). This CDR3 comprises 14 residues. The ends were cut back, 0 bases at V and 7 bases at J, with 8 bases in the middle. Germline V gene sequence: CDR1 SGHRS, CDR2 YFSETQ. In DNA, the CDR3 is TGCGCCAGCAGCTTGGGGGGACCCAATTCACCCCTCCACTTT. It translates to CASSLGGPNSPLHF.

The rearrangement joins TRBV6-6 to TRBJ2-3; maybe TRBD1 (5 bases). This CDR3 has 15 amino acids. V was cut by 0 bases and J by 1 base, with 8 bases left in between. Germline lookup yields CDR1 MNHNY and CDR2 SVGAGI (reference sequence). The DNA for the CDR3 is TGTGCCAGCAGTTACTCGACAGCAGGCACAGATACGCAGTATTTT. This translates into CASSYSTAGTDTQYF.

This clone occurred once. The chain joins TRBV7-9 to TRBJ1-2; tentative D call: TRBD1 (5 bases). Germline CDR1 reads SEHNR; CDR2 reads FQNEAQ (reference sequence). The CDR3 runs 14 residues. The V end lost 1 base, the J end lost 5 bases, and 11 bases lay between the germline ends. Here the CDR3 reads CASSLEGGDYGYTF. In DNA, the CDR3 is TGTGCCAGCAGCTTAGAAGGAGGGGATTATGGCTACACCTTC. Full variable domain (remainder filled in from reference TRBV7-9 and TRBJ1-2): DTGVSQNPRHKITKRGQNVTFRCDPISEHNRLYWYRQTLGQGPEFLTYFQNEAQLEKSRLLSDRFSAERPKGSFSTLEIQRTEQGDSAMYLCASSLEGGDYGYTFGSGTRLTVV.

The chain combines TRBV6-6 with TRBJ2-7, with 7 bases matching TRBD2. CDR1 is MNHNY, CDR2 SVGAGI, per germline (reference sequence). The CDR3 has 13 amino acids. J gave up 3 bases and V 8 bases, and 7 bases lay outside the gene matches. CDR3 amino acids: CASAGDRRYEQYF. In DNA, the CDR3 is TGTGCCAGCGCGGGGGATCGGCGCTACGAGCAGTACTTC.

The CDR3 coding sequence is TGCAGCGTTGAAGGACGGGGAAATGAGCAGTTCTTC. It yields the protein CSVEGRGNEQFF. The J gene is TRBJ2-1, the V gene TRBV29-1; perhaps TRBD2 as D (5 bases). CDR3 length: 12 amino acids. Per germline, CDR1 SQVTM and CDR2 ANQGSEA. Trimming took 1 base from V and 7 from J, leaving 8 bases between them.

The rearrangement joins TRBV6-1 to TRBJ1-1; 7 bases line up with TRBD1. The CDR3 contains 15 residues. V shed 9 bases and J 2 bases; nucleotides not matched to a gene: 12. Germline CDR1 and CDR2: MNHNS and SASEGT. The CDR3 DNA is TGTGCCAGTCGACTAGGGGGCCGTAGTAACACTGAAGCTTTCTTT. Protein sequence: CASRLGGRSNTEAFF.

The gene calls are TRBV7-9 and TRBJ2-7, with 9 bases identical to TRBD1. The V gene end was trimmed by 8 bases and the J gene end by 4 bases; junction bases not matched to a gene: 3. Germline V gene lookup returns CDR1 SEHNR and CDR2 FQNEAQ (reference sequence). The CDR3 is 12 residues long. CDR3 DNA sequence: TGTGCCAGCCAGGGGACAGGGTACGAGCAGTACGTC. This sequence encodes CASQGTGYEQYV.

The rearrangement links TRBV27 to TRBJ1-5; 9 positions agree with TRBD1. The ends lost 4 bases at V and 0 bases at J; junction bases unmatched: 13. This CDR3 spans 19 amino acids. CDR1 and CDR2 (germline): MNHEY, SMNVEV (reference sequence). The chain's CDR3 is CASSSTGQGAHYSNQPQHF. The DNA of the CDR3 is TGTGCCAGCAGTTCAACGGGACAGGGCGCCCATTATAGCAATCAGCCCCAGCATTTT.

As DNA, the CDR3 is TGTGCCAGTAGTCCCCGAGCAACTAATGAAAAACTGTTTTTT. Its protein product is CASSPRATNEKLFF. This chain uses TRBV19 with TRBJ1-4; D is ambiguous. Germline loops: CDR1 LNHDA, CDR2 SQIVND (reference sequence). The CDR3 extends over 14 amino acids. The V gene lost 5 bases and the J gene lost 0 bases, with 7 bases spanning the gap.

This clone was counted between two and nine times. The V gene is TRBV4-1, the J gene TRBJ1-2; no reliable D call. Looked up from germline, CDR1 is MGHRA and CDR2 is YSYEKL. CDR3 length: 13 residues. With 0 bases removed from V and 8 bases from J, the gap between germline ends came to 10 bases. The CDR3 sequence is CASSQEGFEGYTF. In DNA, the CDR3 is TGCGCCAGCAGCCAAGAGGGGTTTGAAGGCTACACCTTC.

The chain employs TRBV5-1 and TRBJ2-2; the D gene is possibly TRBD2 (5 bases). CDR1 is SGHRS and CDR2 is YFSETQ in the germline V gene. The germline V and J ends were trimmed by 1 base and 4 bases, with 11 bases remaining between them. The CDR3 has 15 amino acids. CDR3 region: CASSLSGESTGELFF. The CDR3 DNA sequence: TGCGCCAGCAGCTTGAGTGGGGAGAGCACCGGGGAGCTGTTTTTT.